This T cell receptor (beta chain) comes out of a study of T-cell reconstitution after alpha-beta-depleted transplantation in children. Unique molecular identifiers were incorporated during preparation of the TCRbeta library. TCRdb re-called the PCR reads through MiXCR, storing one row per CDR3 protein. Of hundreds of thousands of distinct CDR3 sequences in the sample, around 9.5% were seen once. Germline V gives CDR1 SGHRS, CDR2 YFSETQ. CDR3 size: 14 residues. After removal of 4 bases from V and 4 bases from J, the junction contained 4 bases not matched to a gene. This specimen was PBMCs from the stem cell graft donor, taken from the stem cell graft. The source is a human donor who donated a stem cell graft to a child with acute lymphoblastic leukemia. The chain has TRBV5-1 and TRBJ2-5; 10 bases map to TRBD2. The CDR3 here is CASSPRTSGETQYF. The CDR3 DNA sequence: TGCGCCAGCAGCCCGAGGACTAGCGGAGAGACCCAGTACTTC.